These T cell receptor beta chains were read from a single sample in a study of metastatic and nonmetastatic thyroid tumors. TCRdb used MiXCR to call clones anew from the PCR reads. This sample has fewer than 4,500 clones, with 23% found just once. Sequencing was performed on tumor tissue. These receptors all stem from a male donor with papillary thyroid cancer or a benign thyroid nodule (not recorded which). Some clones in this sample may be carry-over from other donors' samples. CDR3s include the opening cysteine and the closing phenylalanine or tryptophan. D genes are given only for firm matches. Clone size is shown for a subset of rows, as once, few, many or a class of expanded clone.

d_call: TRBD1; clone_size: -; v_call: TRBV6-5; j_call: TRBJ1-5; cdr3_length: 16; cdr3_nt: TGTGCCAGCAGTTTGCGACAGGGAAATAGCAATCAGCCCCAGCATTTT; cdr3_aa: CASSLRQGNSNQPQHF
d_call: TRBD1; clone_size: -; v_call: TRBV2; j_call: TRBJ2-5; cdr3_length: 14; cdr3_nt: TGTGCCAGTGGACGGGACAGGGGCCAAGAGACCCAGTACTTC; cdr3_aa: CASGRDRGQETQYF
d_call: -; clone_size: -; v_call: TRBV9; j_call: TRBJ2-3; cdr3_length: 15; cdr3_nt: TGTGCCAGCAGCATACGGGACCCCGGAACAGATACGCAGTATTTT; cdr3_aa: CASSIRDPGTDTQYF
d_call: -; clone_size: -; v_call: TRBV28; j_call: TRBJ1-1; cdr3_length: 15; cdr3_nt: TGTGCCAGCAGTTTGGAGGGGCTAAGGGACACTGAAGCTTTCTTT; cdr3_aa: CASSLEGLRDTEAFF
d_call: -; clone_size: -; v_call: TRBV7-9; j_call: TRBJ2-7; cdr3_length: 12; cdr3_nt: TGTGTCAGCAGCCAAGGTGGGGTCGAGCAGTACTTC; cdr3_aa: CVSSQGGVEQYF
d_call: -; clone_size: medium-sized; v_call: TRBV9; j_call: TRBJ1-4; cdr3_length: 15; cdr3_nt: TGTGCCAGCAGCGTAGGGTCACTGTCTAATGAAAAACTGTTTTTT; cdr3_aa: CASSVGSLSNEKLFF
d_call: TRBD2; clone_size: medium-sized; v_call: TRBV5-8; j_call: TRBJ2-1; cdr3_length: 15; cdr3_nt: TGTGCCAGCAGCTTGGGGGCTAGCGGGAGTGATGAGCAGTTCTTC; cdr3_aa: CASSLGASGSDEQFF
d_call: -; clone_size: -; v_call: TRBV4-1; j_call: TRBJ2-5; cdr3_length: 15; cdr3_nt: TGCGCCAGCAGCCAGTCACCGACAGAGAAAGAGACCCAGTACTTC; cdr3_aa: CASSQSPTEKETQYF
d_call: -; clone_size: -; v_call: TRBV6-2/TRBV6-3; j_call: TRBJ2-6; cdr3_length: 15; cdr3_nt: TGTGCCAGCAGTTACTCGGACTCTGGGGCCAACGTCCTGACTTTC; cdr3_aa: CASSYSDSGANVLTF
d_call: TRBD1; clone_size: -; v_call: TRBV9; j_call: TRBJ2-7; cdr3_length: 15; cdr3_nt: TGTGCCAGCAGCCCCTCCGGGACAGGGGATGACGAGCAGTACTTC; cdr3_aa: CASSPSGTGDDEQYF
d_call: TRBD2; clone_size: many; v_call: TRBV3-1; j_call: TRBJ2-1; cdr3_length: 19; cdr3_nt: TGTGCCAGCAGCCAACCTGTCGCTAGCGGGAGAAGATCCTACAATGAGCAGTTCTTC; cdr3_aa: CASSQPVASGRRSYNEQFF
d_call: -; clone_size: -; v_call: TRBV9; j_call: TRBJ2-5; cdr3_length: 15; cdr3_nt: TGTGCCAGCAACGGGGGCGGCCGCCTACAAGAGACCCAGTACTTC; cdr3_aa: CASNGGGRLQETQYF
d_call: -; clone_size: -; v_call: TRBV6-2/TRBV6-3; j_call: TRBJ2-7; cdr3_length: 13; cdr3_nt: TGTGCCAGCAGTTTTAGCGAGTACTACGAGCAGTACTTC; cdr3_aa: CASSFSEYYEQYF
d_call: -; clone_size: -; v_call: TRBV4-1; j_call: TRBJ2-7; cdr3_length: 13; cdr3_nt: TGCGCCAGCAGCCAAGATAGGGGCTACGAGCAGTACTTC; cdr3_aa: CASSQDRGYEQYF
d_call: -; clone_size: few; v_call: TRBV15; j_call: TRBJ1-1; cdr3_length: 15; cdr3_nt: TGTGCCACCAGCAGAGACACCGCGATGACAGGAGGGGCTTTCTTT; cdr3_aa: CATSRDTAMTGGAFF
d_call: -; clone_size: few; v_call: TRBV12-3/TRBV12-4; j_call: TRBJ1-1; cdr3_length: 15; cdr3_nt: TGTGCCAGCAGTTTAGCCGGGGGCATGAACACTGAAGCTTTCTTT; cdr3_aa: CASSLAGGMNTEAFF
d_call: TRBD1; clone_size: few; v_call: TRBV6-1; j_call: TRBJ2-7; cdr3_length: 15; cdr3_nt: TGTGCCAGCAGCCCCCCGGGACAGGGTACCTACGAGCAGTACTTC; cdr3_aa: CASSPPGQGTYEQYF
d_call: -; clone_size: -; v_call: TRBV9; j_call: TRBJ2-6; cdr3_length: 13; cdr3_nt: TGTGCCAGCAGCACGGGTGGGGCCAACGTCCTGACTTTC; cdr3_aa: CASSTGGANVLTF
d_call: TRBD2; clone_size: -; v_call: TRBV11-1; j_call: TRBJ2-5; cdr3_length: 15; cdr3_nt: TGTGCCAGCAGCCGCGAGGGAGGGATGGAAGAGACCCAGTACTTC; cdr3_aa: CASSREGGMEETQYF
d_call: -; clone_size: -; v_call: TRBV11-2; j_call: TRBJ2-2; cdr3_length: 15; cdr3_nt: TGTGCCAGCAGCTTAGAAAACGGGTTCACCGGGGAGCTGTTTTTT; cdr3_aa: CASSLENGFTGELFF
d_call: -; clone_size: medium-sized; v_call: TRBV5-6; j_call: TRBJ1-2; cdr3_length: 13; cdr3_nt: TGTGCCAGCAGCTTGTTGTTGCTCTATGGCTACACCTTC; cdr3_aa: CASSLLLLYGYTF
d_call: TRBD1; clone_size: -; v_call: TRBV6-1; j_call: TRBJ2-7; cdr3_length: 15; cdr3_nt: TGTGCCAGCAGGCCGGGACAGGCGAGCTCCTACGAGCAGTACTTC; cdr3_aa: CASRPGQASSYEQYF
d_call: -; clone_size: -; v_call: TRBV7-3; j_call: TRBJ2-5; cdr3_length: 13; cdr3_nt: TGTGCCAGCAGCTTGGCACAGCTGGAGACCCAGTACTTC; cdr3_aa: CASSLAQLETQYF
d_call: TRBD1; clone_size: -; v_call: TRBV5-1; j_call: TRBJ2-2; cdr3_length: 17; cdr3_nt: TGCGCCAGCAGGATCGCCAGGACAGGGGGAAACACCGGGGAGCTGTTTTTT; cdr3_aa: CASRIARTGGNTGELFF
d_call: TRBD2; clone_size: few; v_call: TRBV6-2/TRBV6-3; j_call: TRBJ2-2; cdr3_length: 17; cdr3_nt: TGTGCCAGCAGTTACCCACCCAGCGGGAGACCCACCGGGGAGCTGTTTTTT; cdr3_aa: CASSYPPSGRPTGELFF
d_call: TRBD2; clone_size: -; v_call: TRBV5-4; j_call: TRBJ2-1; cdr3_length: 17; cdr3_nt: TGTGCCAGCAGCTCCTTCCTTCCGGGACTAGCGGGAGATGAGCAGTTCTTC; cdr3_aa: CASSSFLPGLAGDEQFF
d_call: -; clone_size: -; v_call: TRBV7-9; j_call: TRBJ1-2; cdr3_length: 13; cdr3_nt: TGTGCCAGCAGCTTAGAGGTTAACTATGGCTACACCTTC; cdr3_aa: CASSLEVNYGYTF
d_call: -; clone_size: many; v_call: TRBV13; j_call: TRBJ2-6; cdr3_length: 16; cdr3_nt: TGTGCCAGCAGCTTTAACTTAGGGTTTGGGGCCAACGTCCTGACTTTC; cdr3_aa: CASSFNLGFGANVLTF
d_call: TRBD1; clone_size: few; v_call: TRBV2; j_call: TRBJ2-1; cdr3_length: 14; cdr3_nt: TGTGCCAGCAGAGACTACAGGGGAAAGAATGAGCAGTTCTTC; cdr3_aa: CASRDYRGKNEQFF
d_call: -; clone_size: few; v_call: TRBV6-1; j_call: TRBJ2-2; cdr3_length: 14; cdr3_nt: TGTGCCACCAACCCCATATCGGGCACCGGGGAGCTGTTTTTT; cdr3_aa: CATNPISGTGELFF
d_call: TRBD1; clone_size: -; v_call: TRBV24-1; j_call: TRBJ2-7; cdr3_length: 13; cdr3_nt: TGTGCCACCCGTGGGACAGCCTCCTACGAGCAGTACTTC; cdr3_aa: CATRGTASYEQYF
d_call: -; clone_size: medium-sized; v_call: TRBV27; j_call: TRBJ1-5; cdr3_length: 13; cdr3_nt: TGTGCCAGCAGTGTGGGAGGGAATCAGCCCCAGCATTTT; cdr3_aa: CASSVGGNQPQHF
d_call: -; clone_size: few; v_call: TRBV19; j_call: TRBJ2-3; cdr3_length: 14; cdr3_nt: TGTGCCAGTAGTATACTACCAGGCACAGATACGCAGTATTTT; cdr3_aa: CASSILPGTDTQYF
d_call: TRBD2; clone_size: medium-sized; v_call: TRBV20-1; j_call: TRBJ2-3; cdr3_length: 15; cdr3_nt: TGCAGTGCTAGAGATTTTAGCGGGTTCACAGATACGCAGTATTTT; cdr3_aa: CSARDFSGFTDTQYF
d_call: TRBD2; clone_size: -; v_call: TRBV7-8; j_call: TRBJ2-3; cdr3_length: 17; cdr3_nt: TGTGCCAGCAGCTTAGTCGAATACGGACTAGCGGGTGGGATGCAGTATTTT; cdr3_aa: CASSLVEYGLAGGMQYF
d_call: -; clone_size: -; v_call: TRBV5-1; j_call: TRBJ2-7; cdr3_length: 14; cdr3_nt: TGCGCCAGCAGCTTGGCCGGGAGCTCCTACGAGCAGTACTTC; cdr3_aa: CASSLAGSSYEQYF
d_call: -; clone_size: medium-sized; v_call: TRBV20-1; j_call: TRBJ1-5; cdr3_length: 12; cdr3_nt: TGCAGCCGCGGGACGGGCAATCAGCCCCAGCATTTT; cdr3_aa: CSRGTGNQPQHF
d_call: TRBD2; clone_size: medium-sized; v_call: TRBV2; j_call: TRBJ2-1; cdr3_length: 17; cdr3_nt: TGTGCCAGCAGACGAGACACCGGGACTAGCGGGTACAATGAGCAGTTCTTC; cdr3_aa: CASRRDTGTSGYNEQFF
d_call: -; clone_size: few; v_call: TRBV24-1; j_call: TRBJ1-2; cdr3_length: 14; cdr3_nt: TGTGCCACCAGTGATGAAAGGGCAAACTATGGCTACACCTTC; cdr3_aa: CATSDERANYGYTF
d_call: TRBD2; clone_size: few; v_call: TRBV6-1; j_call: TRBJ2-7; cdr3_length: 16; cdr3_nt: TGTGCCAGCAGTGAAACTAGCGGACTCTTCTCCTACGAGCAGTACTTC; cdr3_aa: CASSETSGLFSYEQYF
d_call: TRBD1; clone_size: once; v_call: TRBV5-6; j_call: TRBJ1-2; cdr3_length: 16; cdr3_nt: TGTGCCAGCAGACCAGACAGGGGGCGGTATAGCTATGGCTACACCTTC; cdr3_aa: CASRPDRGRYSYGYTF